This T cell receptor (beta chain) was found in a study of shared clonotypes between healthy human individuals (dated by TCRdb to the early 2020s). With regard to the full study: Two women and three men aged 18 to 49 years were included in the cohort. To estimate repertoire size and how much clonotypes are shared between individuals, the study performed deep sequencing of blood TCR repertoires from a handful of healthy adults. Each donor's leukapheresis produced roughly between roughly 0.85 and 10 billion PBMCs. For each donor, CD4 naive and CD4 memory were each given three plates, CD8 naive was given two plates, and CD8 memory was given one plate. Different laboratories and diverse techniques were used to prepare libraries and sequence TCR repertoires, to increase sequencing depth and limit assay-specific biases. The research as a whole found: Because the study included only a small number of donors, the genetic and exposure-history diversity represented was limited. Sharing across several donors was observed for around 5% of naive CD4, around 3.5% of naive CD8, over 2% of memory CD4, and roughly 0.4% of memory CD8 clonotypes. Only blood was sampled, and tissue TCR repertoires likely differ from those in blood. Clonotypes shared by all four sorted-subset donors showed higher generation probabilities than non-shared clonotypes. Based on pairwise subsampling, the degree of clonotype sharing among donors was expected to be affected by sequencing depth. Larger estimated clonotype richness was generally found for naive subsets than for memory subsets. Incomplete sequencing was indicated by rarefaction of sorted-subset datasets, despite the large sequencing depth.

Using the deep immunoSEQ assay, multiplex PCR amplified TCR CDR3 regions from genomic DNA. Genomic DNA extracted from each cell subset was distributed evenly over all wells of several immunoSEQ 96-well plates, and each plate served as one replicate. For sorted subsets, roughly 190 ng of genomic DNA, equivalent to some 30,000 T cell genomes, went into each replicate PCR. Purified libraries were quantified with a Qubit 3.0 fluorometer, sized on a Bioanalyzer 2100, and re-quantified with the KAPA Library Quantification kit. Each immunoSEQ 96-well plate was sequenced on its own single-read 150-cycle Illumina NextSeq 550 flow cell. From the authors' description of their analysis: Because the immunoSEQ output included only junctional sequences and no quality scores, the filtering could not be the same as the filtering used for full-length reads. To assign V/J genes and CDR3, sequences were annotated using PyIR, a Python wrapper for IgBLAST v1.9, with IMGT germline references. Any read was removed if the V/J assignment was weak (E-value above 1e-6), the CDR3 was missing, or the read contained stop codons, out-of-frame junctions, or ambiguous translated residues. A V3J clonotype was defined by an identical inferred V gene, J gene, and CDR3 amino acid sequence. To compute the percentage overlap between repertoires, the number of shared unique clonotypes was divided by the size of the smaller repertoire. Three approaches were used to assess repertoire richness: RTK rarefaction, the Chao1 estimator, and Recon v2.1 estimates of unobserved clonotypes. Generation probabilities were computed with OLGA for all TCRbeta clonotypes obtained by the gDNA method from four donors. TCRdb took this table from immuneACCESS and kept in-frame rearrangements with V and J called. Such tables lack part of the clones; where checked against another copy, unresolved V genes explain under half of the gap, and the rest is unexplained. V, J and clone size are taken as reported in that table, and D and trimming were inferred from the DNA itself. This sample gives about 680,000 clones in total; about 90% of them show up just once. About 24% of the sample comes from the top ten.

The CDR3 has 15 amino acids, counting the end cysteine and phenylalanine. Here the CDR3 DNA is all that survives: 45 bases in frame from base 1. CDR1 and CDR2 are read off the germline V gene (reference sequence) as SGHKS and YYEKEE. V is trimmed back by 3 bases and J by 7 bases, and the junction contains 9 bases that no gene match accounts for. In the case of this clone: Its antigen is unknown. Per-base quality was not reported, and no clone a single base away is much larger than it.

CD8 naive samples consisted of CD45RO-negative cells that were positively selected for CCR7, yielding a CD45RA+CCR7+ population without TemRA cells. Healthy HIV-negative adults with no recently reported acute infections or vaccinations were included as donors. Every donor was a Caucasian adult residing in Nashville, Tennessee, USA. Blood was obtained by leukapheresis, after which PBMCs were separated by Ficoll-Histopaque density gradient centrifugation and cryopreserved in liquid nitrogen vapor phase. Analytical flow cytometry was used to check the purity and quantity of every magnetically sorted T cell population. Each sorted fraction had its genomic DNA isolated and then quantified by UV absorbance on a Nanodrop 2000c.

The V gene is TRBV5-5 and the J gene is TRBJ1-4; 7 bases in between match TRBD1. The receptor's source is a man in his thirties or forties in good health. Material: naive CD8+ T cells sorted from blood. Explained via the paper, the cell subset or site label denotes: CD45RA+CCR7+. This receptor has the CDR3 CASSYPGQQIEKLFF. The DNA reads as follows: TGTGCCAGCAGCTACCCGGGACAGCAAATTGAAAAACTGTTTTTT.